This T cell receptor (beta chain) was retrieved from a study of T-cell memory formation after mild COVID-19. Study-level findings and limits: Pre-infection memory held some responding clones, suggesting pre-existing cross-reactive T cells responded.

TCRdb called the 5' RACE reads again in MiXCR, with one record for every CDR3 protein. The table records 550,000 to 700,000 distinct CDR3 sequences, 15% to 20% of them present only once. Points on this clonotype: As yet, its antigen is unknown.

What was sequenced was PBMCs or a T cell subset sorted from them (not recorded which). The TCR was taken from an adult woman who had mild COVID-19 (a few samples of this study predate the infection). Cell type and time point are not known.

The DNA of the CDR3 is TGTGCCAGCAGCACCACCAGGACCTGGTCGAACACTGAAGCTTTCTTT. Amino acids: CASSTTRTWSNTEAFF. The V gene is TRBV7-2, the J gene TRBJ1-1; no clear D. V was trimmed by 5 bases and J by 1 base, leaving 17 bases between them. There are 16 residues in the CDR3. Germline V gene lookup returns CDR1 SGHTA and CDR2 FQGNSA.